A single T cell receptor beta chain is shown here with its context. What it recognizes is unknown. Trimming cost V 6 bases and J 7 bases; bases outside gene matches: 9. Germline CDR1 is SGHTA and CDR2 is FQGTGA. This CDR3 spans 15 amino acids. The protocol was immunoSEQ multiplex PCR, while the TCRdb copy is restricted to in-frame clones and leaves out a portion. Here the sample spans 7,400 or so clones, around 93% being singletons. These data come from a study of T cells in tuberculosis. Study findings and constraints: Shorter CDR3-alpha in active tuberculosis partly drove smaller distances.

This rearrangement joins TRBV7-3 to TRBJ2-3; TRBD2 matches 11 bases. The clonotype originates from an adult with tuberculosis. Sequencing used PBMCs. DNA for the CDR3: TGTGCCAGCAGTACGACTAGCGGGGATGGGTATACGCAGTATTTT. It translates to CASSTTSGDGYTQYF.